The following is a T cell receptor (beta chain) sequence with its context. The antigen remains unidentified. The length of the CDR3 is 15 residues. The V end lost 8 bases, the J end lost 3 bases, and 20 bases lay between the germline ends. Germline CDR1 and CDR2: MNHNS and SASEGT. Nominally healthy donors provided the samples, though records likely missed some immune exposures. The sample comes from a study of cytomegalovirus exposure and HLA in healthy donors. Study summary: From donors who were HLA-typed, an early data release held 65 million to 85 million unique TCRs. The study, taken as a whole, reports: A missense variant in DCLRE1C was later tied to TCR beta V- and J-gene trimming. In a later analysis, several top co-occurrence clusters appeared linked to parvovirus B19, influenza, CMV and Epstein-Barr virus.

The PCR had 60 Vbeta and 13 Jbeta primers. Using immunoSEQ multiplex PCR, the repertoire was profiled, and TCRdb retains in-frame clones only, with some absent. The sample holds fewer than 150,000 clones, around 78% seen once. J is TRBJ2-7 and V is TRBV6-1, with D possibly TRBD2 on 6 matching bases. This TCR came from a woman between 40 and 55 years old in good health and CMV-seropositive. The source material was PBMCs. The chain's CDR3 is CASAFGGSNSYEQYF. DNA for the CDR3: TGTGCCAGCGCCTTCGGGGGTTCTAATAGCTACGAGCAGTACTTC.